The 11 T cell receptor beta chains presented below share a single source sample, sequenced in a study of cytomegalovirus exposure and HLA in healthy donors (dated by TCRdb to the late 2010s). The protocol used for the library was the immunoSEQ multiplex PCR assay. The multiplex PCR relied on a mix of 60 forward primers for TCR Vbeta segments and 13 reverse primers for TCR Jbeta segments. Here the immuneACCESS table is served through TCRdb, limited to in-frame sequences with V and J called. Missing clones are a known gap in these copies; in checked studies unresolved V genes cover under half, and the rest lacks a known reason. Across this sample there are some 160,000 clones, with 84% seen only once. The ten top clones hold roughly 6.5% of the sample. The material sequenced was PBMCs. Receptors were obtained from a man over 45 in good health and CMV-seropositive.

This clone has a single count. The V call is TRBV4-1, the J call TRBJ2-1, with D hard to call. The V end was cut by 5 bases, the J end by 4 bases, with 15 bases between. Germline-derived CDR1 and CDR2 are MGHRA and YSYEKL. The CDR3 is 15 amino acids. Written as DNA, the CDR3 is TGCGCCAGCAGCTGGGCCTTCCCGGCGTACAATGAGCAGTTCTTC. Encoded protein: CASSWAFPAYNEQFF.

The chain combines TRBV9 with TRBJ1-5; D uncertain. The CDR3 totals 14 residues. Trimming stripped 4 bases from V and 3 bases from J, with 11 bases between. Looked up from germline, CDR1 is SGDLS and CDR2 is YYNGEE. The CDR3 spells CASSQTGNNQPQHF. The CDR3 DNA follows: TGTGCCAGCAGCCAAACGGGGAACAATCAGCCCCAGCATTTT.

The chain joins TRBV7-3 to TRBJ2-1, with 12 nucleotides matching TRBD1. Germline assignment: CDR1 SGHTA and CDR2 FQGTGA. CDR3 size: 18 residues. V lost 2 bases and J lost 1; bases outside the gene matches: 6. CDR3 coding DNA: TGTGCCAGCAGCTTAGGGACAGGGGGCGGATATTCCTACAATGAGCAGTTCTTC. Residues: CASSLGTGGGYSYNEQFF.

The J gene is TRBJ1-3, the V gene TRBV14; D is possibly TRBD1 (5 bases). This CDR3 comprises 13 residues. V lost 4 bases to trimming and J lost 11 bases, with 15 bases between them. Germline values: CDR1 SGHDN, CDR2 FVKESK. As DNA, the CDR3 is TGTGCCAGCAGCCTAAGACCCTGGGGCGCCATATATTTT. Protein product: CASSLRPWGAIYF.

The gene calls are TRBV11-3 and TRBJ1-2; 7 positions agree with TRBD1. The germline CDR1 and CDR2 sequences are SGHNT and YENEEA. CDR3 length: 13 amino acids. V trimming: 3 bases; J trimming: 10 bases; junction bases outside the gene matches: 8. In DNA form, the CDR3 reads TGTGCCAGCAGCTTTGGACAGGAATTGGACTACACCTTC. This translates into CASSFGQELDYTF.

The J gene is TRBJ1-1, the V gene TRBV19; 8 bases map to TRBD1. This CDR3 has 14 amino acids. V shed 6 bases, J shed 1 base, and the junction held 4 bases outside the gene matches. CDR1 is LNHDA and CDR2 is SQIVND in the germline V gene (reference sequence). The CDR3 region has the DNA TGTGCCAGTAGGGTGGGACAGGCGAACACTGAAGCTTTCTTT. Translated: CASRVGQANTEAFF.

About this clone: This sample includes further DNA sequences coding for the same CDR3. The chain employs TRBV6-6 and TRBJ2-7, with 7 bases that match TRBD1. The germline CDR1 and CDR2 sequences are MNHNY and SVGAGI (reference sequence). CDR3 length equals 14 residues. V dropped 5 bases and J dropped 2; count of bases not matched to a gene: 6. CDR3 protein: CASSTEQGPYEQYF. The DNA of the CDR3 is TGTGCCAGCAGTACCGAACAGGGGCCCTACGAGCAGTACTTC.

The chain is built from TRBV7-9 and TRBJ1-5; D ambiguous. Germline CDR1 is SEHNR and CDR2 is FQNEAQ (reference sequence). The CDR3 runs to 13 residues. Deletions cut 5 bases from V and 6 bases from J, with 11 bases between. DNA of the CDR3: TGTGCCAGCAGCCCCGCCACGGGTCAGCCCCAGCATTTT. This translates into CASSPATGQPQHF.

The rearrangement uses TRBV4-1 and TRBJ2-5, with D possibly TRBD1 on 6 matching bases. The CDR3 is 13 residues long. V was trimmed by 3 bases and J by 5 bases, leaving 10 bases between them. Germline V gene sequence: CDR1 MGHRA, CDR2 YSYEKL. CDR3 loop: CASSHGGRETQYF. Written as DNA, the CDR3 is TGCGCCAGCAGCCATGGGGGCCGGGAGACCCAGTACTTC.

The count of this clone is one. This rearrangement joins TRBV6-1 to TRBJ2-3; 10 bases are shared with TRBD1. From germline, CDR1 is MNHNS and CDR2 SASEGT. V was pared by 2 bases and J by 3 bases, with 11 bases of the junction left unmatched. The CDR3 is 18 amino acids. The CDR3 nucleotides are TGTGCCAGCAGTGAATTGCGGGGGACAGGGGAGGCGACAGATACGCAGTATTTT. Encoded protein: CASSELRGTGEATDTQYF.

This clone came up a few times. The chain is built from TRBV6-1 and TRBJ1-2; 7 bases are shared with TRBD1. Germline-derived CDR1 and CDR2 are MNHNS and SASEGT. This CDR3 is built from 15 residues. Trimming cost V 7 bases and J 4 bases; bases outside gene matches: 12. The CDR3 DNA reads as TGTGCCAGCATCCCCGACAGGGTCCCTTCCTATGGCTACACCTTC. Amino acid sequence: CASIPDRVPSYGYTF.